This passage covers 21 T cell receptor beta chains from one sample sequenced in a study of cytomegalovirus exposure and HLA in healthy donors. Vbeta (60) and Jbeta (13) primers were used in the PCR. Measured with immunoSEQ multiplex PCR; TCRdb has only the in-frame clones, and not every one. The repertoire has over 80,000 clones, 75% to 80% of them found once; the top ten carry 4.5% to 7%. The sequencing sample was made of PBMCs. Receptors were obtained from a female donor in good health and CMV-seronegative.

The chain carries TRBV2 and TRBJ2-6, with TRBD2 as a possible D gene (6 bases). The CDR3 is 16 residues long. V was trimmed by 6 bases and J by 2 bases, leaving 14 bases between them. Germline values: CDR1 SNHLY, CDR2 FYNNEI. CDR3 sequence: CASRGGRGPGANVLTF. The CDR3 nucleotides read TGTGCCAGCAGGGGGGGACGGGGACCTGGGGCCAACGTCCTGACTTTC.

The chain carries TRBV19 and TRBJ2-7, with TRBD1 as a possible D gene (6 bases). Trimming stripped 4 bases from V and 3 bases from J, with 10 bases between. The CDR3 covers 13 residues. Germline CDR1 and CDR2: LNHDA and SQIVND (reference sequence). This chain's CDR3 is CASSRNRDYEQYF. DNA for the CDR3: TGTGCCAGTAGTAGGAACAGGGACTACGAGCAGTACTTC.

This rearrangement joins TRBV19 to TRBJ1-2; no definite D call. CDR1 is LNHDA and CDR2 is SQIVND in the germline V gene (reference sequence). CDR3 length: 15 amino acids. The V end lost 7 bases, the J end lost 3 bases, and 18 bases lay between the germline ends. The CDR3 bases are TGTGCCAGTATTCGCCGGTTCATTGCCGACTATGGCTACACCTTC. This codes for CASIRRFIADYGYTF. The whole variable domain, filled in from reference TRBV19 and TRBJ1-2, reads DGGITQSPKYLFRKEGQNVTLSCEQNLNHDAMYWYRQDPGQGLRLIYYSQIVNDFQKGDIAEGYSVSREKKESFPLTVTSAQKNPTAFYLCASIRRFIADYGYTFGSGTRLTVV.

The V gene is TRBV11-3, the J gene TRBJ2-7; D is undetermined. The CDR3 has 12 amino acids. Trimming cost V 4 bases and J 3 bases, with 7 bases left between them. Germline loops: CDR1 SGHNT, CDR2 YENEEA. The CDR3 DNA sequence: TGTGCCAGCAGCTCAATTCACTACGAGCAGTACTTC. This translates into CASSSIHYEQYF.

This sequence joins TRBV5-3 and TRBJ1-6, with D possibly matching TRBD1 (6 bases). Being an ORF, TRBV5-3 has a function that is uncertain. CDR3 size: 16 residues. V shed 4 bases and J shed 10 bases, with 21 bases lying between them. The chain's CDR3 is CARSPRQGKSGSPLHF. The CDR3, as DNA: TGTGCCAGAAGCCCGCGGCAGGGGAAGTCTGGGTCACCCCTCCACTTT.

The chain carries TRBV5-4 and TRBJ2-7; a weak D match, TRBD2 (6 bases). The CDR3 has 15 residues. V gave up 5 bases and J gave up 0 bases, with 15 bases separating them. CDR1 SGHNT and CDR2 YYREEE come from the germline V gene (reference sequence). Here the CDR3 reads CASSPGGVRSYEQYF. The CDR3 DNA follows: TGTGCCAGCAGTCCGGGCGGGGTCCGCTCCTACGAGCAGTACTTC. Full variable domain (remainder filled in from reference TRBV5-4 and TRBJ2-7): ETGVTQSPTHLIKTRGQQVTLRCSSQSGHNTVSWYQQALGQGPQFIFQYYREEENGRGNFPPRFSGLQFPNYSSELNVNALELDDSALYLCASSPGGVRSYEQYFGPGTRLTVT.

The table lists this clone with a count of one. V and J are TRBV19 and TRBJ2-3; 7 bases are shared with TRBD2. V lost 6 bases and J lost 0; bases outside the gene matches: 9. Germline values: CDR1 LNHDA, CDR2 SQIVND (reference sequence). CDR3 length: 16 residues. The CDR3 DNA sequence: TGTGCCAGTAGCCAAACTAGCGACCTTAGCACAGATACGCAGTATTTT. Translation gives CASSQTSDLSTDTQYF.

This chain links TRBV7-2 with TRBJ2-7; D perhaps matches TRBD1 (5 bases). The CDR3 consists of 13 residues. Germline CDR1 and CDR2: SGHTA and FQGNSA. Trimming stripped 4 bases from V and 2 bases from J, with 9 bases between. The CDR3 DNA reads TGTGCCAGCAGCTCAAGGGGCCCCTACGAGCAGTACTTC. It yields the protein CASSSRGPYEQYF.

The genes are TRBV7-2 and TRBJ1-5; possibly TRBD1 for D (6 bases). The CDR3 sequence is 15 residues long. Germline assignment: CDR1 SGHTA and CDR2 FQGNSA. Trimming removed 7 bases from V and 0 bases from J, with 13 bases in between. CDR3 sequence: CASKAGTSSNQPQHF. In DNA, the CDR3 is TGTGCCAGCAAAGCCGGGACAAGTAGCAATCAGCCCCAGCATTTT.

The chain combines TRBV18 with TRBJ2-3, with TRBD1 as a possible D gene (5 bases). Trimming took 1 base from V and 6 from J, leaving 11 bases between them. The CDR3 has 14 residues. CDR1 and CDR2 from the germline V gene are KGHSH and LQKENI. CDR3 sequence (DNA): TGTGCCAGCTCACCACAAGGGGTACTGGATACGCAGTATTTT. This sequence encodes CASSPQGVLDTQYF.

CDR3 protein: CASSFGTGGTDTQYF. CDR3 nucleotides: TGTGCCAGCAGCTTCGGGACAGGGGGCACAGATACGCAGTATTTT. The chain recombines TRBV7-9 with TRBJ2-3; 10 nucleotides align to TRBD1. V lost 3 bases, J lost 1 base, and 1 base stayed unmatched. CDR1 is SEHNR, CDR2 FQNEAQ, per germline (reference sequence). The CDR3 has 15 residues.

The CDR3 is CASSLTKGAETQYF. The CDR3 DNA reads as TGTGCCAGCAGCTTAACGAAGGGGGCAGAGACCCAGTACTTC. The chain joins TRBV7-9 to TRBJ2-5, with TRBD1 identical over 7 bases. The CDR3 runs 14 residues. The V segment lost 2 bases and the J segment 4 bases; nucleotides outside the gene matches: 4. CDR1 SEHNR and CDR2 FQNEAQ come from the germline V gene (reference sequence).

V usage is TRBV4-2 and J usage is TRBJ1-2; 8 bases are shared with TRBD1. Germline CDR1 and CDR2: LGHNA and YNFKEQ. This CDR3 spans 15 amino acids. Trimming took 0 bases from V and 3 from J; bases not matched to a gene: 3. This chain's CDR3 is CASSQDNRGDYGYTF. For the CDR3, the DNA is TGTGCCAGCAGCCAAGATAACAGGGGGGACTATGGCTACACCTTC.

The V call is TRBV5-1, the J call TRBJ2-1; no clear D. CDR3 length equals 13 residues. Trimming removed 0 bases at V and 5 bases at J, with 6 bases between. Germline-derived CDR1 and CDR2 are SGHRS and YFSETQ. The CDR3 protein is CASSLGSNNEQFF. DNA of the CDR3: TGCGCCAGCAGCTTGGGTTCTAACAATGAGCAGTTCTTC. Using reference TRBV5-1 and TRBJ2-1 for the parts outside the CDR3, the full variable domain is KAGVTQTPRYLIKTRGQQVTLSCSPISGHRSVSWYQQTPGQGLQFLFEYFSETQRNKGNFPGRFSGRQFSNSRSEMNVSTLELGDSALYLCASSLGSNNEQFFGPGTRLTVL.

The rearrangement uses TRBV5-8 and TRBJ2-5; unclear D gene. Matching the DNA end better, TRBJ2-7 makes the J call doubtful. Per the germline V gene, CDR1 is SGHTS and CDR2 is YDEGEE. The CDR3 runs to 11 residues. The CDR3 spells CASSLTYEQYF. The CDR3 bases are TGTGCCAGCAGCTTGACCTACGAGCAGTACTTC.

This chain joins TRBV15 and TRBJ1-4; D may be TRBD1 (6 bases). Trimming pared 3 bases from V and 8 bases from J, leaving 16 bases between. CDR1 and CDR2 from the germline V gene are LNHNV and YYDKDF (reference sequence). The CDR3 runs to 15 residues. DNA of the CDR3: TGTGCCACCAGCAGGGTGACAGGATTAGGAGAAAAACTGTTTTTT. Translating gives CATSRVTGLGEKLFF.

This chain links TRBV28 with TRBJ1-3; 7 bases align to TRBD1. CDR3 length: 16 residues. Germline CDR1 is MDHEN and CDR2 is SYDVKM. V gave up 4 bases and J gave up 4 bases; unmatched junction bases: 10. The DNA for the CDR3 is TGTGCCAGCAGTTCGCAGGACAGGTTACTGGGAAACACCATATATTTT. Protein sequence: CASSSQDRLLGNTIYF. Supplemented by reference TRBV28 and TRBJ1-3, the full variable domain reads DVKVTQSSRYLVKRTGEKVFLECVQDMDHENMFWYRQDPGLGLRLIYFSYDVKMKEKGDIPEGYSVSREKKERFSLILESASTNQTSMYLCASSSQDRLLGNTIYFGEGSWLTVV.

The V and J genes are TRBV5-1 and TRBJ2-2; 7 bases are shared with TRBD1. V lost 4 bases to trimming and J lost 6 bases; unmatched junction nucleotides: 3. Germline V gives CDR1 SGHRS, CDR2 YFSETQ. This CDR3 has 13 amino acids. For the CDR3, the DNA is TGCGCCAGCAGCGAGGGGGCGGCCGGGGAGCTGTTTTTT. Amino acids: CASSEGAAGELFF.

The CDR3 sequence: CASSKTGPNEKLFF. The CDR3 DNA is TGTGCCAGCAGTAAGACAGGCCCTAATGAAAAACTGTTTTTT. The J gene is TRBJ1-4, the V gene TRBV2; D perhaps matches TRBD1 (6 bases). The CDR3 has 14 amino acids. V was trimmed by 5 bases and J by 3 bases, leaving 10 bases between them. Per germline, CDR1 SNHLY and CDR2 FYNNEI.

The chain employs TRBV2 and TRBJ2-7; 8 bases match TRBD2. Losses at the gene ends were 7 bases for V and 0 bases for J; bases not matched to a gene: 8. CDR3 length: 15 amino acids. CDR1 and CDR2 from the germline V gene are SNHLY and FYNNEI. CDR3 protein: CASKTAGDTSYEQYF. The CDR3 nucleotides read TGTGCCAGCAAAACAGCGGGAGACACCTCCTACGAGCAGTACTTC.

This chain connects TRBV4-1 to TRBJ2-7; D is undetermined. Between the trimmed V and J ends, which lost 1 base and 1 base, there was a span of 8 bases. CDR3 length equals 14 residues. The germline V gene has CDR1 MGHRA and CDR2 YSYEKL. This CDR3 is CASSQVPRSYEQYF. In DNA form, the CDR3 reads TGCGCCAGCAGCCAAGTTCCCCGGTCCTACGAGCAGTACTTC.